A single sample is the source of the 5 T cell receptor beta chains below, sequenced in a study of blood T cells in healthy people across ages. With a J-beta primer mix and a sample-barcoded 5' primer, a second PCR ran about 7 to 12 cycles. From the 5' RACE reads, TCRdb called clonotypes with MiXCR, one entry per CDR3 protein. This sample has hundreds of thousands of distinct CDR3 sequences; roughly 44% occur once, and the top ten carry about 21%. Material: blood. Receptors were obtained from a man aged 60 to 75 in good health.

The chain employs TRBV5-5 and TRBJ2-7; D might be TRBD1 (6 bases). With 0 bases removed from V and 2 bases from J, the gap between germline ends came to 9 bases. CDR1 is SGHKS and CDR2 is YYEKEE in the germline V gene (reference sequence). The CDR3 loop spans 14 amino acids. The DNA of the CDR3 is TGTGCCAGCAGCTTGGGGGGGCTTCCCTACGAGCAGTACTTC. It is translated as CASSLGGLPYEQYF.

CDR3 DNA sequence: TGTGCCAGCAGCCCGCGGGACAGACATGAAAAACTGTTTTTT. Translation: CASSPRDRHEKLFF. This rearrangement joins TRBV7-9 to TRBJ1-4; TRBD1 aligns across 7 bases. CDR1 is SEHNR, CDR2 FQNEAQ, per germline (reference sequence). V dropped 5 bases and J dropped 6; count of bases not matched to a gene: 6. This CDR3 spans 14 amino acids.

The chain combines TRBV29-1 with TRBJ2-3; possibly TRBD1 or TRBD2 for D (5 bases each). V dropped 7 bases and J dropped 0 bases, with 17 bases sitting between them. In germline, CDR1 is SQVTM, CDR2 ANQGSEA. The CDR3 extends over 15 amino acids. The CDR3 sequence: CSASRDGGSTDTQYF. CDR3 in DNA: TGCAGCGCCTCCAGGGACGGCGGCAGCACAGATACGCAGTATTTT.

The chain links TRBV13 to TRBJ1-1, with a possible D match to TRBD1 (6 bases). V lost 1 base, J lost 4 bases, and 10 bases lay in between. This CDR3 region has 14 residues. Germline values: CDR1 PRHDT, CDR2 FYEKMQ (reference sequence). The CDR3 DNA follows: TGTGCCAGCAGCTTAGCAGGACAGAGCACTGAAGCTTTCTTT. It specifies CASSLAGQSTEAFF.

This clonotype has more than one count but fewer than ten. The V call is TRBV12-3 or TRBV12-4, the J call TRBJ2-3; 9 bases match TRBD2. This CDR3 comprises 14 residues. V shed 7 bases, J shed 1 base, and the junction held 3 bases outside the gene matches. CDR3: CASTRTSGTDTQYF. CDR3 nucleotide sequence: TGTGCCAGCACCAGGACTAGCGGCACAGATACGCAGTATTTT.